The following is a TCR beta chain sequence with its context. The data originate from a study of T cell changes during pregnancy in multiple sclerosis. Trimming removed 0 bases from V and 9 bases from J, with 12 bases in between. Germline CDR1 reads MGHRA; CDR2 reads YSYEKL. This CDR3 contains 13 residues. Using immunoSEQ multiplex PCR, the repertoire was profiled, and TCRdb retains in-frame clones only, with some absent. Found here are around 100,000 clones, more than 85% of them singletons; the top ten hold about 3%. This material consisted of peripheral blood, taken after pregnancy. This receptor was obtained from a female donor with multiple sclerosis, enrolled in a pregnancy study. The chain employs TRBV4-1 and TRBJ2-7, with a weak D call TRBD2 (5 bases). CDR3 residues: CASSQDIKGVQYF. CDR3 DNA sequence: TGCGCCAGCAGCCAAGATATAAAGGGAGTGCAGTACTTC.